This TCR beta chain was sequenced during a study of cytomegalovirus exposure and HLA in healthy donors. Across the study: Later, an analysis reported that the 130 or so validation repertoires had used the same platform as the roughly 660 first-cohort repertoires. General study findings and limits: The majority of TCR sequences were rare, yet some public TCRs appeared in many donors. Reports indicated that the classifier achieved high specificity and sensitivity in diagnosing cytomegalovirus status.

It was the roughly 130-subject validation cohort, separate from the approximately 700-subject first cohort, to which the donors belonged. The method was immunoSEQ multiplex PCR; TCRdb's version includes in-frame clones alone and lacks a portion of them. This sample has about 220,000 clones, with around 88% found just once. CDR3 length: 14 amino acids. Germline lookup yields CDR1 SGDLS and CDR2 YYNGEE. The ends were cut back, 0 bases at V and 6 bases at J, with 13 bases in the middle. Comment on this clone: Its antigen is still unknown.

The sample was PBMCs. This TCR came from a woman younger than 30 in good health and CMV-seronegative. The chain carries TRBV9 and TRBJ2-7; a weak D match, TRBD2 (5 bases). CDR3 sequence (DNA): TGTGCCAGCAGCGTAGGGACGCGGACTGCCGAGCAGTACTTC. Translating gives CASSVGTRTAEQYF. Together with reference TRBV9 and TRBJ2-7, the CDR3 gives the full variable domain: DSGVTQTPKHLITATGQRVTLRCSPRSGDLSVYWYQQSLDQGLQFLIQYYNGEERAKGNILERFSAQQFPDLHSELNLSSLELGDSALYFCASSVGTRTAEQYFGPGTRLTVT.